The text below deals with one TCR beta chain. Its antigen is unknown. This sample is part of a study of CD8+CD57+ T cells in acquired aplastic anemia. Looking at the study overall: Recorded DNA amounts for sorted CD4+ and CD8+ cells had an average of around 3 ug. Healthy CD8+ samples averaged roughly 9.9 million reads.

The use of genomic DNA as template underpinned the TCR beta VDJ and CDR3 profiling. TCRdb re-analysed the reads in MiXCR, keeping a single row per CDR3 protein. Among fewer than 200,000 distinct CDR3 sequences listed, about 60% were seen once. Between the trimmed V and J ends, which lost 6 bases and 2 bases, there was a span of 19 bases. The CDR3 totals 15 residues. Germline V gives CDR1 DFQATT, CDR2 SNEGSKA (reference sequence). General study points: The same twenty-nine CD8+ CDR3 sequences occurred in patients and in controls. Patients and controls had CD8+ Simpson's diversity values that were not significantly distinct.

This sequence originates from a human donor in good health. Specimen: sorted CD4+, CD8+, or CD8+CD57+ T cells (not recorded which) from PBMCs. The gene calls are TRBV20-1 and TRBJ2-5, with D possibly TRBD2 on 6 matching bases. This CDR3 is CSAFLHRDSQETQYF. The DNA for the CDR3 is TGCAGTGCCTTCCTACACCGGGACTCACAAGAGACCCAGTACTTC.